This record covers a single T cell receptor (beta chain). The antigen is not known. The data are from a study of T cell responses to AZD1222 COVID-19 vaccine. General study findings and limits: Epitopes outside B.1.351 and B.1.1.7 mutated regions reportedly drew nearly half of spike TCRs. Two AZD1222 doses significantly raised spike-specific TCR breadth and depth over controls. Donors, mostly white British, included more females; clonal diversity was possibly underestimated. Recipients of AZD1222 seropositive at baseline numbered only 5 or 6.

Here immunoSEQ multiplex PCR was the method, and the copy in TCRdb shows in-frame clones only, minus some. The table has fewer than 200,000 clones, approximately 92% seen once. The ends lost 2 bases at V and 1 base at J; junction bases unmatched: 3. The CDR3 covers 15 residues. CDR1 MNHEY and CDR2 SVGAGI come from the germline V gene. This TCR was sampled from an adult in good health. This chain links TRBV6-5 with TRBJ1-2; the match to TRBD1 covers 8 bases. The material was peripheral blood, obtained on day 0 of AZD1222 vaccination. CDR3 DNA sequence: TGTGCCAGCAGTTACGGGACAGGTGGTAACTATGGCTACACCTTC. Encoded protein: CASSYGTGGNYGYTF.